This is a list of T cell receptor beta chains from one sample in a study of CD8+ T cells in alopecia areata. Some clones are missing from TCRdb's copy, which holds only in-frame ones; the method was immunoSEQ multiplex PCR. The sample has roughly 59,000 clones, about half seen once. The input for sequencing was CD8+ T cells sorted from blood, taken at week 0. The receptors shown here come from a human donor with alopecia areata. The CDR3 runs from the conserved cysteine through the conserved F or W. The order of the fields is V gene, J gene, D gene, clone size, CDR3 DNA, CDR3 protein. D genes are given only for firm matches. Where a row states a size, it is once, few, many or the class of an expanded clone; other rows omit it.

>TRBV9|TRBJ2-5|TRBD1|NA
TGTGCCAGCAGCGTAGCCGGCCGGGACAGGGAAGAGACCCAGTACTTC
CASSVAGRDREETQYF
>TRBV7-9|TRBJ2-7|NA|few
TGTGCCAGCAGCCAAAGTCACGAGCAGTACTTC
CASSQSHEQYF
>TRBV30|TRBJ2-3|NA|few
TGTGCCTGGAGTGTCCTAGGTACAGCCCGACTGGAGGATACGCAGTATTTT
CAWSVLGTARLEDTQYF
>TRBV7-6|TRBJ2-7|NA|few
TGTGCCAGCAGCTTAGAGGCGCAAAGCTCCTACGAGCAGTACTTC
CASSLEAQSSYEQYF
>TRBV29-1|TRBJ2-1|TRBD2|NA
TGCAGCTCAAGGAGACTAGCGGACCCGAGCACCTACAATGAGCAGTTCTTC
CSSRRLADPSTYNEQFF
>TRBV6-4|TRBJ2-1|NA|NA
TGTGCCAGCAGAGAGGGAGCGGGCACTGAGCAGTTCTTC
CASREGAGTEQFF
>TRBV4-1|TRBJ2-7|TRBD2|NA
TGCGCCAGCAGCCCCCAGCGGGATGCCTACGAGCAGTACTTC
CASSPQRDAYEQYF
>TRBV11-2|TRBJ2-3|NA|NA
TGTGCCAGCAGCCACGGGGTGGACATGGGCACAGATACGCAGTATTTT
CASSHGVDMGTDTQYF
>TRBV7-7|TRBJ2-5|TRBD2|NA
TGTGCTAGCAGCCTATTACGGGAGGGCCAGGGGGAGACCCAGTACTTC
CASSLLREGQGETQYF
>TRBV19|TRBJ2-4|NA|NA
TGTGCCAGTAGTATATCCCAGGGCGGTTTGAACATTCAGTACTTC
CASSISQGGLNIQYF
>TRBV27|TRBJ2-1|NA|NA
TGTGCCAGCAGTTTAGACAGGAACAATGAGCAGTTCTTC
CASSLDRNNEQFF
>TRBV12-5|TRBJ1-2|NA|NA
TGTGCTAGTGGCCAAGACCGGGACCGCAAGGACAGCTATGGCTACACCTTC
CASGQDRDRKDSYGYTF
>TRBV29-1|TRBJ2-7|NA|NA
TGCAGCGTTGAGGGGCGAGCCCCCTACGAGCAGTACTTC
CSVEGRAPYEQYF
>TRBV29-1|TRBJ1-1|NA|NA
TGCAGCGCCCTCGGACGGACAGACACTGAAGCTTTCTTT
CSALGRTDTEAFF
>TRBV29-1|TRBJ2-7|NA|few
TGCAGCGCCGCGTTTGATTCCTACGAGCAGTACTTC
CSAAFDSYEQYF
>TRBV18|TRBJ2-5|NA|NA
TGTGCCAGCTCACCACGGGATGGTCGAGAGACCCAGTACTTC
CASSPRDGRETQYF
>TRBV27|TRBJ2-7|TRBD2|many
TGTGCCAGCAGTTTATCACTAGCGGGGATCTACGAGCAGTACTTC
CASSLSLAGIYEQYF
>TRBV5-1|TRBJ2-7|TRBD1|NA
TGCGCCAGCAGCTTGGCCTCGACAGGGGTTCCCTACGAGCAGTACTTC
CASSLASTGVPYEQYF
>TRBV11-2|TRBJ1-1|NA|NA
TGTGCCAGCAGCCTCGGACCCTCCGCCGGTGACACTGAAGCTTTCTTT
CASSLGPSAGDTEAFF
>TRBV29-1|TRBJ2-7|NA|NA
TGCAGCGTTGAAGATGACACTACCTACGAGCAGTACTTC
CSVEDDTTYEQYF
>TRBV29-1|TRBJ1-2|NA|NA
TGCAGCGTTGAAGGGGACACCGACGCCTATGGCTACACCTTC
CSVEGDTDAYGYTF
>TRBV18|TRBJ2-1|TRBD1|few
TGTGCCAGCTCACCACAGGACAGGACCTACAATGAGCAGTTCTTC
CASSPQDRTYNEQFF
>TRBV15|TRBJ2-3|NA|NA
TGTGCCACCAGTAGGGCGGCCGACGGCACAGATACGCAGTATTTT
CATSRAADGTDTQYF
>TRBV28|TRBJ1-2|NA|NA
TGTGCCAGCAGTTTAAATCTCTCTGGCTACACCTTC
CASSLNLSGYTF
>TRBV20-1|TRBJ1-2|NA|NA
TGCAGTGCTAGTGTACACACCTTC
CSASVHTF
>TRBV29-1|TRBJ2-6|NA|NA
TGCAGCGTAGAACACAGGGCCGCGGGGGCCAACGTCCTGACTTTC
CSVEHRAAGANVLTF
>TRBV15|TRBJ1-1|NA|NA
TGTGCCACCAGCAAGACTCAGGGGAAGACTGAAGCTTTCTTT
CATSKTQGKTEAFF
>TRBV7-2|TRBJ1-1|NA|few
TGTGCCAGCAGCTTAGGACGGATGAACACTGAAGCTTTCTTT
CASSLGRMNTEAFF
>TRBV6-1|TRBJ1-1|NA|NA
TGTGCCAGCACCTGGGGACGCGAAGCTTTCTTT
CASTWGREAFF
>TRBV30|TRBJ1-1|NA|few
TGTGCCTGGGACGGACAGTTGAACACTGAAGCTTTCTTT
CAWDGQLNTEAFF
>TRBV2|TRBJ1-5|TRBD1|NA
TGTGCCAGCAGGACAGGGCTCAATCAGCCCCAGCATTTT
CASRTGLNQPQHF
>TRBV5-1|TRBJ1-2|NA|few
TGCGCCAGCAGCTCCGGACAGCCCTATGGCTACACCTTC
CASSSGQPYGYTF
>TRBV7-2|TRBJ2-7|NA|NA
TGTGCCAGCAGCTCGAGTTCGGACGAGCAGTACTTC
CASSSSSDEQYF
>TRBV11-2|TRBJ1-1|TRBD1|NA
TGCGCCAGCAGCCAAGTTGTCGGGACAGGGCACTTCGGAGCTTTCTTT
CASSQVVGTGHFGAFF
>TRBV6-5|TRBJ1-2|TRBD1|few
TGTGCCAGCAGTTACTCGGGGACAGGGGACTATGGCTACACCTTC
CASSYSGTGDYGYTF
>TRBV29-1|TRBJ1-2|TRBD1|NA
TGCAGCGCTGAGGACAGGGAAGGAGGCTACACCTTC
CSAEDREGGYTF
>TRBV25-1|TRBJ1-5|NA|NA
TGTGCCAGCAGTGAATGGCGAGACGTACAGCCCCAGCATTTT
CASSEWRDVQPQHF
>TRBV9|TRBJ2-7|NA|NA
TGTGCCAGCAGCGTAGCAGGGATGGGCTACGAGCAGTACTTC
CASSVAGMGYEQYF
>TRBV29-1|TRBJ1-1|TRBD1|NA
TGCAGCGTAGACCCACAGGGGGCTGGAACTGAAGCTTTCTTT
CSVDPQGAGTEAFF
>TRBV29-1|TRBJ2-1|NA|few
TGCAGTGCCTGGGGGGCACTGAATGAGCAGTTCTTC
CSAWGALNEQFF
>TRBV6-6|TRBJ1-5|NA|NA
TGTGCCAGCAGTGTAGGGATACTCAATCAGCCCCAGCATTTT
CASSVGILNQPQHF